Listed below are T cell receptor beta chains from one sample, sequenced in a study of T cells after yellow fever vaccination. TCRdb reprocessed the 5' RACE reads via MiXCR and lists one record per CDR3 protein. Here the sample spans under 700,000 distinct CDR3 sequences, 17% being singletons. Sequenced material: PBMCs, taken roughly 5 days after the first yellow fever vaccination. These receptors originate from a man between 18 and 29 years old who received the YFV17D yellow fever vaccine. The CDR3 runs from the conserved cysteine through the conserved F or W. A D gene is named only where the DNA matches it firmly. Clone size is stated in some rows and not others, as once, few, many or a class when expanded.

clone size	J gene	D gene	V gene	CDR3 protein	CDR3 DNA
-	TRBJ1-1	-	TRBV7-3	CASSLGLGDNTEAFF	TGTGCCAGCAGCTTAGGGTTGGGGGACAACACTGAAGCTTTCTTT
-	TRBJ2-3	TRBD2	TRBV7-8	CASSRLAGTLSTDTQYF	TGTGCCAGCAGTCGACTAGCGGGGACCCTTAGCACAGATACGCAGTATTTT
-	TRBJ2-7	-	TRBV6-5	CASSYSVGGGYEQYF	TGTGCCAGCAGTTACTCGGTAGGGGGTGGCTACGAGCAGTACTTC
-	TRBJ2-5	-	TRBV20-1	CSLEQVNGETQYF	TGCAGTCTCGAACAAGTTAATGGGGAGACCCAGTACTTC
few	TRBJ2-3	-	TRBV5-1	CASSLWAWADTQYF	TGCGCCAGCAGCCTCTGGGCTTGGGCAGATACGCAGTATTTT
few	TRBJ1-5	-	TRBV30	CAWGSNQPQHF	TGTGCCTGGGGGTCCAATCAGCCCCAGCATTTT
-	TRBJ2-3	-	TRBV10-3	CAISVTDTQYF	TGTGCCATCAGTGTCACAGATACGCAGTATTTT
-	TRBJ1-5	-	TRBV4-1	CASSQDWGTPGQPQHF	TGCGCCAGCAGCCAAGATTGGGGGACCCCCGGGCAGCCCCAGCATTTT
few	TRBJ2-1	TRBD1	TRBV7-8	CASRGTGPYRYNEQFF	TGTGCCAGCAGGGGGACAGGGCCTTACCGGTACAATGAGCAGTTCTTC
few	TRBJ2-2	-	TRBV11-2	CASSEIRGELFF	TGTGCCAGCAGCGAAATCCGAGGGGAGCTGTTTTTT
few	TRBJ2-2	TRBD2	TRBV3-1	CASSQRLAGGLGTGELFF	TGTGCCAGCAGCCAAAGGCTAGCGGGGGGTCTGGGGACCGGGGAGCTGTTTTTT
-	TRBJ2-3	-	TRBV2	CASDRWGDDSDTQYF	TGTGCCAGCGATAGGTGGGGGGACGATTCAGATACGCAGTATTTT
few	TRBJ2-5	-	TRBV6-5	CASSSTANQETQYF	TGTGCCAGCAGTTCTACAGCAAACCAAGAGACCCAGTACTTC
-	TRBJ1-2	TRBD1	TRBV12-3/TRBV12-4	CASSRGQAVWGYTF	TGTGCCAGCAGCCGAGGACAGGCGGTCTGGGGCTACACCTTC
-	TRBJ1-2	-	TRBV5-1	CASSRNYLRTGDGYTF	TGCGCCAGCAGCCGGAACTACCTCCGGACGGGCGATGGCTACACCTTC
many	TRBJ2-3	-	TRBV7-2	CASSLGRAPDTQYF	TGTGCCAGCAGCTTAGGAAGGGCCCCAGATACGCAGTATTTT
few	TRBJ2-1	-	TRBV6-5	CASSFLPFGEQFF	TGTGCCAGCAGCTTTCTCCCTTTTGGTGAGCAGTTCTTC
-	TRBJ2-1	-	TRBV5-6	CASSLAGLASSYNEQFF	TGTGCCAGCAGCTTGGCCGGACTCGCGAGCTCCTACAATGAGCAGTTCTTC
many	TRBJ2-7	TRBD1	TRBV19	CASKGTGWDEQYF	TGTGCCAGTAAGGGGACAGGGTGGGACGAGCAGTACTTC
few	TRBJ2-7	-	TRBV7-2	CASTDRNYEQYF	TGTGCCAGCACTGACAGGAACTACGAGCAGTACTTC
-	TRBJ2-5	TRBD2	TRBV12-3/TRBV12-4	CASSFVLGSASGAQETQYF	TGTGCCAGCAGTTTTGTCCTGGGTTCGGCTAGCGGGGCTCAAGAGACCCAGTACTTC
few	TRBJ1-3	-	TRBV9	CASSVDGFSGNTIYF	TGTGCCAGCAGCGTAGACGGGTTCTCTGGAAACACCATATATTTT
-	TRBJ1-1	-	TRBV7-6	CASSLVTDGNTEAFF	TGTGCCAGCAGCTTAGTAACAGATGGGAACACTGAAGCTTTCTTT
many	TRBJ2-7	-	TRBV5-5	CASSQTGTVYEQYF	TGTGCCAGCAGCCAAACCGGGACGGTCTACGAGCAGTACTTC
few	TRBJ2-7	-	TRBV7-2	CASSLALASEQYF	TGTGCCAGCAGCTTAGCGCTGGCCTCCGAGCAGTACTTC
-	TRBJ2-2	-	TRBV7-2	CASSPWLVGELFF	TGTGCCAGCAGTCCATGGCTTGTGGGGGAGCTGTTTTTT
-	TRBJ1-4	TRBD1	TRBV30	CAWSTQGVEKLFF	TGTGCCTGGAGTACCCAGGGGGTTGAAAAACTGTTTTTT
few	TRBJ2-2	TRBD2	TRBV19	CASRAGGSTGELFF	TGTGCCAGTAGAGCGGGGGGTTCCACCGGGGAGCTGTTTTTT
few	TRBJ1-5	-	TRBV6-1	CASTGSGNQPQHF	TGTGCCAGCACCGGGTCGGGCAATCAGCCCCAGCATTTT
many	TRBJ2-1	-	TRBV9	CASSVVGGRGNEQFF	TGTGCCAGCAGCGTAGTGGGGGGCAGGGGCAATGAGCAGTTCTTC
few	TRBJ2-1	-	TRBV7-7	CASSSRSGGEQFF	TGTGCCAGCAGTTCACGATCGGGTGGCGAGCAGTTCTTC
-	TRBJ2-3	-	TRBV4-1	CASSRHLVGGTDTQYF	TGCGCCAGCAGCCGGCATCTGGTGGGAGGAACAGATACGCAGTATTTT
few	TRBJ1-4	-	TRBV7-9	CASSREPREKLFF	TGTGCCAGCAGCCGGGAACCTAGGGAAAAACTGTTTTTT
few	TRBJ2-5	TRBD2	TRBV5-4	CASSFGTSAGETQYF	TGTGCCAGCAGCTTTGGCACTAGCGCCGGGGAGACCCAGTACTTC
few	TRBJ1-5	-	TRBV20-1	CSANQGLGNQPQHF	TGCAGTGCTAACCAGGGACTAGGCAATCAGCCCCAGCATTTT
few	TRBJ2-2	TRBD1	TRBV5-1	CASSTPGQAYTGELFF	TGCGCCAGCAGCACTCCGGGACAGGCCTACACCGGGGAGCTGTTTTTT